This TCR beta chain was found in a study of CD8+ T cells in alopecia areata. This CDR3 is 14 amino acids long. Germline-derived CDR1 and CDR2 are LGHNA and YNFKEQ. V was shortened by 3 bases and J by 4 bases, with 13 bases between the two germline ends. Extracted from the samples, RNA was reverse transcribed into cDNA to serve as the sequencing template. The table came from immunoSEQ multiplex PCR; TCRdb's copy has only in-frame clones and leaves some out. Among 200,000 or so clones listed, 50% to 70% were seen once. The chain combines TRBV4-2 with TRBJ2-7; D may be TRBD2 (7 bases). The sample consisted of CD4+ T cells sorted from blood, taken at week 0. The TCR was taken from a human donor with alopecia areata. For the CDR3, the DNA is TGTGCCAGCAGCCAGGGAAAGGGGGGGTACGAGCAGTACTTC. Translation: CASSQGKGGYEQYF.